This TCR beta chain was identified in a study of glioma-infiltrating T cells. Study-level results: Tissue and blood shared very few CDR3 sequences.

TCR alpha and beta CDR3 regions were amplified from RNA using iRepertoire nested multiplex PCR. TCRdb reanalysed the multiplex PCR reads using MiXCR and keeps one entry per CDR3 protein. The table has over 130,000 distinct CDR3 sequences, around 40% seen once. Germline CDR1 SGHVS, CDR2 FNYEAQ. The CDR3 contains 13 residues. As concerns this clonotype: Its specificity is unknown. A junction end diverges from the germline sequence, so it may reflect a read error.

The TCR was taken from a human donor with low-grade glioma or glioblastoma, undergoing nonglioma brain surgery, or in good health (not recorded which). Source material: glioma tissue, nonneoplastic brain tissue, or PBMCs (not recorded which). The chain employs TRBV7-6 and TRBJ1-2; no definite D call. In DNA, the CDR3 is TGTGCTAGCAGCCAGCTGGCTAACTATGGCTACACCTTC. This sequence encodes CASSQLANYGYTF.